This T cell receptor beta chain was observed in a study (dated by TCRdb to the mid-2010s). Regarding the research as a whole: The origins of HIV persistence were investigated in individuals who naturally controlled HIV infection.

This clonotype occurred a few times. This clone's antigen is unknown. No much larger clone is present one base from it, and per-base qualities are unavailable. The germline ends are 14 bases apart after V is trimmed by 7 bases and J by 2 bases. The CDR3 spans 14 residues, from the cysteine through the phenylalanine. Solely the CDR3 DNA is kept, with 42 bases framed from the first base. The germline V gene supplies CDR1 MDHEN and CDR2 SYDVKM. To prepare the library, 5' RACE was applied. These reads were obtained on an Illumina HiSeq 2000. In TCRdb, the public reads were trimmed at Q25 with fastp and aligned with MiXCR, with productive beta chains retained. Rows with a matching CDR3 protein are joined into one entry that keeps the most common DNA and genes. A total of about 3,000 distinct CDR3 sequences appear in this sample, about 7% of them only once. The biggest ten clones account for approximately 6.4% of the sample.

The sample was total memory T cells from blood PBMCs. The sample's cell subset or site label, in plain terms: transitional memory CD4+ T cells. The receptor comes from a female donor with HIV. The chain employs TRBV28 and TRBJ1-1; possibly the D gene is TRBD1, per 5 matching bases. The nucleotide sequence reads as follows: TGTGCCAGCAACCCCGGGGGTATTAACACTGAAGCTTTCTTT. The translation is CASNPGGINTEAFF.